The present T cell receptor beta chain was sequenced within a study of T cells in Graves' hyperthyroidism and ophthalmopathy (dated by TCRdb to between 2018 and 2020). About the study as a whole: Peripheral blood samples were taken at the time of initial diagnosis, prior to any treatment. TCR V-J signatures able to tell the groups apart were searched for in a discovery cohort of 95 or so patients, of whom more than 40 had Graves' ophthalmopathy and about 60 had stable Graves' hyperthyroidism. Prospective prediction of ophthalmopathy was tested in an independent validation cohort consisting of about 19 hyperthyroidism patients and around 16 patients who later progressed to ophthalmopathy. For training and testing, the approximately 97 patients in the discovery cohort were randomly divided in a 7:3 ratio. Thyroid tissue and blood T-cell repertoires from about six Graves' hyperthyroidism patients were also compared in the study. After sampling, hyperthyroidism patients received methimazole starting at 30 mg daily, and ophthalmopathy patients received high-dose intravenous methylprednisolone. TCR Vbeta CDR3 sequencing of 120 to 150 peripheral blood samples (about 45 ophthalmopathy, over 70 hyperthyroidism and approximately 17 progressor patients) is reported in the paper. General study outcomes and caveats: In cross-validation, a model built on a 13 V-J signature told ophthalmopathy apart from stable hyperthyroidism with approximately 90% sensitivity and roughly 81% specificity, and in testing the same model reached 80%/75%. Most expanded thyroid clonotypes (frequency above 0.001) were also detected in blood, a finding suggesting that blood repertoires may reflect thyroid immune responses. During validation, the model predicted progression to ophthalmopathy a median of around six months ahead of onset, with almost 71% sensitivity and more than 72% specificity. No statistical method was used to fix the sample size in advance, and group allocation was not hidden from the investigators.

The CDR3, from cysteine to phenylalanine, totals 14 residues. The entry retains the CDR3 DNA only, 42 bases that are in frame from base 1. Trimmed from V: 4 bases; trimmed from J: 3 bases; junction bases lacking a gene match: 8. Reading the germline V gene (reference sequence) gives CDR1 GTSNPN and CDR2 SVGIG. This clonotype was seen many times. Its target antigen remains unknown. Base-call qualities are not available, and no considerably larger clone is one nucleotide away. Graves' hyperthyroidism was defined as stable when no progression to ophthalmopathy occurred over 18 months of follow-up. Hyperthyroidism patients were newly diagnosed, with disease duration under 2 months, and aged 18 to 65 years. Exclusion was applied to patients with uncontrolled infections, other autoimmune diseases, pregnancy or lactation. Diagnoses were based on clinical symptoms, serum thyroxine and TRAb, thyroid ultrasound and orbital computed tomography. PBMCs were isolated from more than 8 ml of fresh peripheral blood by Ficoll-Paque density gradient centrifugation. Total RNA was extracted using Trizol reagent, and RNA quality was assessed on an Agilent 2100 Bioanalyzer.

TCR beta CDR3 regions were amplified from RNA transcripts. For the first round of RT-PCR on the TCR CDR3, the HTBI primer set was used together with the Qiagen OneStep RT-PCR kit. The libraries were constructed in a second round of multiplex PCR and then size-selected and purified. Paired-end sequencing of the libraries was performed with 100 bp reads on an Illumina HiSeq2000. The paper's data handling went like this. SOAPnuke was used to process the raw data, throwing out any read that contained adapters or uncalled bases, had a mean Phred below 15, or lacked an exact constant-primer or identifier match. High-quality paired reads were merged with COPE v1.2.5, and unique nucleotide sequences were defined as clonotypes. Clonotypes were aligned to IMGT TRBV, TRBD and TRBJ reference segments using MiTCR v1.1. The analysis included only V-J combinations with a frequency above 0.0001, which together covered approximately 99% of the repertoires. The TCS score was defined as the ratio of F50 (clonal expansion) to E x V (chaos), calculated using BLOSUM62-based TCRdist between CDR3 peptides within each V-J. Welch's t-statistics and random forest reduced just over 500 V-J features to 13, which were used in a naive Bayes classifier (R e1071). TCRdb passed the public sequencing reads through fastp at Q25 and MiXCR, retaining productive beta sequences. Identical CDR3 protein sequences are pooled into one entry, listed with their most common genes and DNA. The V and J calls and clone size are TCRdb's, not the authors'. Present in this sample are 400,000 to 600,000 distinct CDR3 sequences, under 25% of which were seen just once. The ten biggest clones cover approximately 26% of the sample.

Sequences were obtained from blood. This receptor was taken from a man between 18 and 35 years old with Graves' hyperthyroidism. The rearrangement joined TRBV30 to TRBJ2-7, with 8 bases matching TRBD1. The nucleotide sequence reads TGTGCCTGGACTCATTGGACAGGGAGCTACGAGCAGTACTTC. Protein translation: CAWTHWTGSYEQYF. The full variable domain, completed from the reference TRBV30 and TRBJ2-7 proteins outside the CDR3, reads SQTIHQWPATLVQPVGSPLSLECTVEGTSNPNLYWYRQAAGRGLQLLFYSVGIGQISSEVPQNLSASRPQDRQFILSSKKLLLSDSGFYLCAWTHWTGSYEQYFGPGTRLTVT.